This is a list of T cell receptor beta chains from one sample in a study of shared clonotypes between healthy human individuals. The protocol was immunoSEQ multiplex PCR, while the TCRdb copy is restricted to in-frame clones and leaves out a portion. The sample contains over a million clones, about 98.5% of which appear only once. Sequencing input: naive CD4+ T cells sorted from blood. These receptors all come from a young man in good health. The CDR3 runs from the conserved cysteine through the conserved F or W. D genes are given only for firm matches.

d_call j_call cdr3_length v_call cdr3_aa
- TRBJ2-1 17 TRBV27 CASSPFEVADPSDEQFF
- TRBJ1-5 15 TRBV28 CASSFGGPTDRSQHF
- TRBJ1-1 14 TRBV28 CASTFQGPNTEAFF
TRBD2 TRBJ2-3 17 TRBV11-2 CASSSGLGLPRTDTQYF
TRBD1 TRBJ1-5 16 TRBV5-1 CASSLGGGGIHQPQHF
- TRBJ2-7 14 TRBV9 CASSVGTTSYEQYF
TRBD1 TRBJ2-7 14 TRBV28 CASTSLTGAYEQYF
TRBD1 TRBJ1-5 15 TRBV6-5 CASSFRGGGNQPQHF
- TRBJ2-7 13 TRBV5-1 CASSQGLTYEQYF
- TRBJ2-5 14 TRBV5-1 CASSPTGGEETQYF
- TRBJ2-3 14 TRBV5-4 CASSPRTYADTQYF
- TRBJ1-1 18 TRBV5-6 CASSLGDPLLGGPTEAFF
- TRBJ2-7 15 TRBV5-4 CASSLGWTEFYEQYF
TRBD1 TRBJ2-2 15 TRBV5-1 CASSLLTGDTGELFF
TRBD2 TRBJ2-2 12 TRBV28 CASRGGSGELFF
- TRBJ2-7 14 TRBV28 CASSQNRAWAEQYF
- TRBJ2-3 17 TRBV18 CASSPRIEGPSTDTQYF
- TRBJ1-1 13 TRBV10-2 CASTTERDTEAFF
TRBD1 TRBJ2-7 18 TRBV27 CASSLRYLPGQNLLEQYF
TRBD1 TRBJ2-7 14 TRBV7-2 CASSLRQGSYEQYF
TRBD2 TRBJ2-2 17 TRBV10-2 CASSETSGSPNTGELFF
- TRBJ2-1 16 TRBV5-1 CASSLSSLTRTNEQFF
TRBD2 TRBJ2-1 15 TRBV5-1 CASSPAGALYNEQFF
- TRBJ2-3 15 TRBV21-1 CASSKDRGQTDTQYF
- TRBJ2-5 12 TRBV29-1 CSVEAVWETQYF
- TRBJ2-7 16 TRBV6-5 CASSYLPQGSAYEQYF
TRBD1 TRBJ2-7 16 TRBV6-6 CASSYSGTGGIHEQYF
TRBD1 TRBJ1-1 15 TRBV19 CASRPEGGGNTEAFF
- TRBJ1-1 9 TRBV20-1 CSADVEAFF